A selection of T cell receptor beta chains follows, all from one sample in a study of blood T cell repertoires in COVID-19. Assay: immunoSEQ multiplex PCR; the TCRdb copy retains only in-frame clones and omits some. Of approximately 260,000 clones detected, around 88% appear once; the ten largest clones hold around 1.2%. The sequencing input was PBMCs or T cells enriched from blood (not recorded which). Receptor source: a woman aged 40 to 50 with acute COVID-19. Both conserved end residues are part of each CDR3. Each record gives: CDR3 length, clone size, J gene, V gene, CDR3 protein. Some rows have no size entry. The others give once, few or many, or a class for an expanded clone.

CDR3 length: 15; clone size: few; J gene: TRBJ2-1; V gene: TRBV7-2; CDR3 protein: CASSSEAGGYNEQFF
CDR3 length: 15; clone size: .; J gene: TRBJ1-5; V gene: TRBV6-5; CDR3 protein: CASSFGTPSNQPQHF
CDR3 length: 12; clone size: .; J gene: TRBJ2-1; V gene: TRBV5-6; CDR3 protein: CASSLAGHEQFF
CDR3 length: 12; clone size: .; J gene: TRBJ1-1; V gene: TRBV5-8; CDR3 protein: CASSLRRVEAFF
CDR3 length: 15; clone size: .; J gene: TRBJ2-1; V gene: TRBV27; CDR3 protein: CASRLGLAGVHEQFF
CDR3 length: 13; clone size: .; J gene: TRBJ1-2; V gene: TRBV6-2/TRBV6-3; CDR3 protein: CASSYVQGHGYTF
CDR3 length: 15; clone size: .; J gene: TRBJ2-1; V gene: TRBV27; CDR3 protein: CASSPRGDRGNEQFF
CDR3 length: 13; clone size: once; J gene: TRBJ2-7; V gene: TRBV3-1/TRBV3-2; CDR3 protein: CASSQATPGTVLF
CDR3 length: 15; clone size: .; J gene: TRBJ2-2; V gene: TRBV9; CDR3 protein: CASSPGGWNTGELFF
CDR3 length: 14; clone size: .; J gene: TRBJ2-1; V gene: TRBV6-4; CDR3 protein: CASSFSGRDNEQFF
CDR3 length: 13; clone size: .; J gene: TRBJ1-1; V gene: TRBV9; CDR3 protein: CASSVDRNTEAFF
CDR3 length: 14; clone size: .; J gene: TRBJ1-5; V gene: TRBV24-1; CDR3 protein: CATSDQGGNQPQHF
CDR3 length: 14; clone size: .; J gene: TRBJ1-6; V gene: TRBV27; CDR3 protein: CASKDRGKGTPLHF
CDR3 length: 18; clone size: once; J gene: TRBJ2-1; V gene: TRBV28; CDR3 protein: CASSSGLAPTSSNNEQFF
CDR3 length: 17; clone size: .; J gene: TRBJ2-1; V gene: TRBV5-1; CDR3 protein: CASSAGQTSFRGNEQFF